This TCR beta chain is drawn from a study of shared clonotypes between healthy human individuals (dated by TCRdb to about 2020). About the investigation overall: The cohort comprised a couple of women and a few men aged 18 to 49 years. Different laboratories and diverse techniques were used to prepare libraries and sequence TCR repertoires, to increase sequencing depth and limit assay-specific biases. Leukapheresis yielded between about 0.85 and 9 billion PBMCs per donor. For each donor, CD4 naive and CD4 memory were each run on three plates, CD8 naive on two plates, and CD8 memory on one plate. The study deeply sequenced blood TCR repertoires of five healthy adults to estimate repertoire size and the extent of clonotype sharing between individuals.

Summary of the overall study and its limitations: Compared with non-shared clonotypes, clonotypes shared by all four sorted-subset donors had higher generation probabilities. Because the study included a small number of donors, the genetic and exposure-history diversity represented was limited. Larger estimated clonotype richness was generally found for naive subsets than for memory subsets. Sampling was limited to blood, and TCR repertoires in tissue likely differ from TCR repertoires in blood. Even with the large sequencing depth, rarefaction of the sorted-subset datasets indicated that sequencing was incomplete. About 4.5% of naive CD4, 3.5% of naive CD8, about 2.4% of memory CD4, and 0.4% of memory CD8 clonotypes were shared across several donors. Pairwise subsampling indicated that sequencing depth was expected to affect the degree of clonotype sharing among donors.

CD8 naive samples were CD45RO-negative cells positively selected for CCR7, giving a CD45RA+CCR7+ population that excluded TemRA cells. The donors were healthy, HIV-negative adults with no recently reported acute infections or vaccinations. Every donor was a Caucasian adult living in Nashville, Tennessee, USA. Blood was obtained by leukapheresis, after which PBMCs were separated by Ficoll-Histopaque density gradient centrifugation and cryopreserved in liquid nitrogen vapor phase. Analytical flow cytometry was used to check the purity and quantity of every magnetically sorted T cell population. Each sorted fraction had its genomic DNA isolated and then quantified by UV absorbance on a Nanodrop 2000c. Worth noting for this clone: Its antigen is still unknown. No base qualities exist here, and no much larger clone lies one base off it.

TCR CDR3 regions were amplified from genomic DNA by multiplex PCR using the deep immunoSEQ assay. Extracted genomic DNA from each cell subset was spread evenly across all wells of several immunoSEQ 96-well plates, with each plate serving as a replicate. For sorted subsets, roughly 200 ng of genomic DNA, equivalent to some 30,000 T cell genomes, went into each replicate PCR. Purified libraries were quantified with a Qubit 3.0 fluorometer, sized on a Bioanalyzer 2100, and re-quantified with the KAPA Library Quantification kit. A separate single-read 150-cycle Illumina NextSeq 550 flow cell was used to sequence each immunoSEQ 96-well plate. Processing in the source paper ran as follows. The immunoSEQ output contained only junctional sequences without quality scores, so filtering could not match that applied to full-length reads. To assign V/J genes and CDR3, sequences were annotated against IMGT germline references using PyIR, a Python wrapper for IgBLAST v1.9. Reads were filtered out if the reads had weak V/J assignments (E-value above 1e-6), no CDR3, stop codons, out-of-frame junctions, or ambiguous translated residues. V3J clonotypes were defined by identical inferred V gene, J gene, and CDR3 amino acid sequence. Percentage overlap between repertoires was computed as shared unique clonotypes divided by the size of the smaller repertoire. Repertoire richness was assessed with RTK rarefaction, the Chao1 estimator, and Recon v2.1 estimates of unobserved clonotypes. OLGA was used to compute generation probabilities for all TCRbeta clonotypes that the gDNA method yielded from a few donors. In TCRdb, the immuneACCESS table is reduced to in-frame sequences with V and J assigned. These tables do not hold every clone; where another copy was compared, an unresolved V gene accounts for under half, and the others remain unexplained. V and J calls and clone size are copied from that table; D and trimming were computed from the DNA. Within this sample are millions of clones, with about 95% of them counted one time only. The ten biggest clones cover more than 0.95% of the sample.

CDR1 and CDR2 are drawn from the germline V gene: SGDLS, YYNGEE. The CDR3 sequence holds 13 residues, the cysteine and phenylalanine included. Only the CDR3 portion is preserved as DNA: 39 bases, with reading frame beginning at the first base. The germline ends are 4 bases apart after V is trimmed by 0 bases and J by 4 bases. This receptor was obtained from a young man in good health. Rearrangement joined TRBV9 to TRBJ1-4, with the D segment identity uncertain. The source material was naive CD8+ T cells sorted from blood. The cell subset or site label of this sample denotes: CD45RA+CCR7+. CDR3 region: CASSVAGNEKLFF. The bases are TGTGCCAGCAGCGTAGCCGGTAATGAAAAACTGTTTTTT.